These T cell receptor beta chains were read from a single sample in a study of blood T cell repertoires in COVID-19. Sequencing used immunoSEQ multiplex PCR; TCRdb keeps in-frame clones, though not all of them. The table has about 350,000 clones, over 80% seen once. The source material was peripheral blood. These receptors were taken from a man aged 25 to 40 with COVID-19, enrolled during active disease. CDR3s include the opening cysteine and the closing phenylalanine or tryptophan. Each record gives: D gene, V gene, clone size, J gene, CDR3 DNA, CDR3 protein. A D gene is named only where the DNA matches it firmly. Rows may omit the clone size; those that give it use once, few, many or a size class.

TRBD2	TRBV5-1	.	TRBJ2-7	TGCGCCAGCAGCTTGGGACTGACTAGCGGGGGTTACGAGCAGTACTTC	CASSLGLTSGGYEQYF
.	TRBV19	.	TRBJ2-7	TGTGCCAGTAGAAGAGACGGGACACCGACTTACGAGCAGTACTTC	CASRRDGTPTYEQYF
TRBD1	TRBV5-1	.	TRBJ2-1	TGCGCCAGCAAACCGGGACAGGGCAACAATGAGCAGTTCTTC	CASKPGQGNNEQFF
TRBD2	TRBV6-5	.	TRBJ2-1	TGTGCCACCGTAGCGGGACATGAGCAGTTCTTC	CATVAGHEQFF
TRBD1	TRBV5-1	.	TRBJ2-5	TGCGCCAGCAGCCTAGACAGGGAAAATGGGGAGACCCAGTACTTC	CASSLDRENGETQYF
TRBD2	TRBV7-2	.	TRBJ2-7	TGTGCCAGCAGCTTAGAGGCTAGCGGTCGCGAGCAGTACTTC	CASSLEASGREQYF
.	TRBV27	once	TRBJ2-3	TGTGCCAGCAGTTTCAGGGGCCCTAAAGATACGCAGTATTTT	CASSFRGPKDTQYF
TRBD1	TRBV7-2	.	TRBJ1-6	TGTGCCAGCAGTCCGGGACAGGGCTATTCACCCCTCCACTTT	CASSPGQGYSPLHF
.	TRBV4-1	.	TRBJ2-3	TGCGCCAGCAGCCCCGGCCCGCTGGAGGATACGCAGTATTTT	CASSPGPLEDTQYF
.	TRBV19	few	TRBJ2-1	TGTGCCAGTAAGGAGGCCAGATACAATGAGCAGTTCTTC	CASKEARYNEQFF
TRBD1	TRBV5-6	.	TRBJ1-2	TGTGCCAGCAGTCGGGACAGACTCTATGGCTACACCTTC	CASSRDRLYGYTF
.	TRBV12-3/TRBV12-4	.	TRBJ2-7	TGTGCCAGCAGCCCAGCCTACGAGCAGTACTTC	CASSPAYEQYF
.	TRBV20-1	.	TRBJ2-5	TGCAGTGCTAGGAGTCAAGAGACCCAGTACTTC	CSARSQETQYF
TRBD1	TRBV10-1	.	TRBJ2-1	TGCGCCAGCACTCCGGGACAGGGGTACAATGAGCAGTTCTTC	CASTPGQGYNEQFF
.	TRBV6-5	.	TRBJ2-7	TGTGCCAGCAGCACTGTGGGGCTCACCTACGAGCAGTACTTC	CASSTVGLTYEQYF
TRBD2	TRBV10-3	.	TRBJ2-5	TGTGCCATCAGTGATGTAGCGGGAGCGGTGGAGACCCAGTACTTC	CAISDVAGAVETQYF
.	TRBV19	.	TRBJ1-2	TGTGCCAGTAGTGTGGACCGGGATAACTATGGCTACACCTTC	CASSVDRDNYGYTF
TRBD1	TRBV7-9	.	TRBJ2-5	TGTGCCAGCAGCTTTTTGTTGGGGACAGAAGAGACCCAGTACTTC	CASSFLLGTEETQYF
TRBD1	TRBV7-9	.	TRBJ1-1	TGTGCCAGCAGCTCGTGGACAGGCCGGGGGAACACTGAAGCTTTCTTT	CASSSWTGRGNTEAFF
.	TRBV28	.	TRBJ2-7	TGTGCCAGCATTGGTTTAGGGACTGGGAACTACGAGCAGTACTTC	CASIGLGTGNYEQYF
TRBD1	TRBV11-1	.	TRBJ2-5	TGTGCCAGCAGCTTTCATGGGGACAGCCAAGAGACCCAGTACTTC	CASSFHGDSQETQYF
.	TRBV30	.	TRBJ2-7	TGTGCCTGGAGTGTATCGGTATATACGCAGTACTTC	CAWSVSVYTQYF
TRBD1	TRBV5-1	.	TRBJ2-2	TGCGCCAGCAGCTTGGCGGGGACAGGGGGCCGGGAGCTGTTTTTT	CASSLAGTGGRELFF
.	TRBV24-1	.	TRBJ2-3	TGTGCCACCGGAGTCACAGATACGCAGTATTTT	CATGVTDTQYF
TRBD1	TRBV28	once	TRBJ1-6	TGTGCCAGCAGTTTATTGCCTTGGACCGGACAGGGCCAGGTTAATTCACCCCTCCACTTT	CASSLLPWTGQGQVNSPLHF
TRBD1	TRBV19	.	TRBJ2-7	TGTGCCTCTAACAACAGGGGGCAGAGTTACGAGCAGTACTTC	CASNNRGQSYEQYF
.	TRBV14	.	TRBJ1-6	TGTGCCAGCAGCCAAACCGGGTCCTATAATTCACCCCTCCACTTT	CASSQTGSYNSPLHF
TRBD1	TRBV4-1	once	TRBJ2-7	TGCGCCAGCAGCCAGGGGACAGGGGGCTTGTACGAGCAGTACTTC	CASSQGTGGLYEQYF
.	TRBV3-1/TRBV3-2	.	TRBJ2-2	TGTGCCAGCAGCCAAGGTAGCTACACCGGGGAGCTGTTTTTT	CASSQGSYTGELFF
TRBD1	TRBV29-1	.	TRBJ1-2	TGCAGCGGGGTGACAGGGAACTATGGCTACACCTTC	CSGVTGNYGYTF
TRBD1	TRBV5-1	.	TRBJ2-7	TGCGCCAGCAGCTTGAGAGTAACGGACAGGGCCTCCTACGAGCAGTACTTC	CASSLRVTDRASYEQYF
TRBD1	TRBV6-2/TRBV6-3	.	TRBJ2-6	TGTGCCAGCAGCGCGGCCGACAGGGGGCAGGGGGCCAACGTCCTGACTTTC	CASSAADRGQGANVLTF
TRBD1	TRBV6-5	.	TRBJ1-2	TGTGCCAGCAGTTACCGGACAGGGGTTTATGGCTACACCTTC	CASSYRTGVYGYTF
TRBD1	TRBV2	.	TRBJ2-3	TGTGCCAGCAGCGCCAGGGGGACGACTCCAGATACGCAGTATTTT	CASSARGTTPDTQYF
TRBD2	TRBV5-4	.	TRBJ2-1	TGTGCCAGCAGCCTCCTTTTTGCGGGGGGGAACAATGAGCAGTTCTTC	CASSLLFAGGNNEQFF
TRBD2	TRBV4-2	.	TRBJ2-3	TGTGCCAGCAGCCAGGGCTGGGAGGGCCGGGATACGCAGTATTTT	CASSQGWEGRDTQYF
TRBD2	TRBV4-2	.	TRBJ2-3	TGTGCCAGCAGCCAATTGGGGCGGGCGGGAGGAGAAGATACGCAGTATTTT	CASSQLGRAGGEDTQYF
TRBD1	TRBV19	.	TRBJ1-1	TGTGCCAGTAGTACGGACAGGGCGGTCGCTGAAGCTTTCTTT	CASSTDRAVAEAFF
TRBD1	TRBV7-9	.	TRBJ1-5	TGTGCCAGCAGCTTAGCGGGGACAGGCAATCAGCCCCAGCATTTT	CASSLAGTGNQPQHF
.	TRBV19	.	TRBJ2-7	TGTGCCAGTAGTGCGGGACAGATCTACGAGCAGTACTTC	CASSAGQIYEQYF
.	TRBV6-5	.	TRBJ2-7	TGTGCCAGCAGAAATCTATACGAGCAGTACTTC	CASRNLYEQYF
TRBD2	TRBV10-3	.	TRBJ2-1	TGTGCCATCAGTGCCGTCGGGACTAGCGGCTCCTACAATGAGCAGTTCTTC	CAISAVGTSGSYNEQFF
.	TRBV28	.	TRBJ2-3	TGTGCCAGCAGTTTGACAGGAAACACAGATACGCAGTATTTT	CASSLTGNTDTQYF